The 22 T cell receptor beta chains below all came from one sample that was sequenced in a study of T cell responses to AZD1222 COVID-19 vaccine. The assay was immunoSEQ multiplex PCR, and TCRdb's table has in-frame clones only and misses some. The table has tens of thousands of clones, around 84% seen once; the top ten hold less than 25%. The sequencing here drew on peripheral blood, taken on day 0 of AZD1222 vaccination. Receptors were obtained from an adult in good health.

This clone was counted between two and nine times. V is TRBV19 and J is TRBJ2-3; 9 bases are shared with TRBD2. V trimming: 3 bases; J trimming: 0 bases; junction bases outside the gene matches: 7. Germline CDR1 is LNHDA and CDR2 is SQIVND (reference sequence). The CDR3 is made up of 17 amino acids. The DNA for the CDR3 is TGTGCCAGTAGTATGAGGCTAGCGGGGACGAGCACAGATACGCAGTATTTT. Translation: CASSMRLAGTSTDTQYF.

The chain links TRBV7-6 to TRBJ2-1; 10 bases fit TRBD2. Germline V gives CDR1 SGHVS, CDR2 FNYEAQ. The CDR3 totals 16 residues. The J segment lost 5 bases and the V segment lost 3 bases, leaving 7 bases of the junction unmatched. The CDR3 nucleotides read TGTGCCAGCAGCTTTTATAGCGGGGGGCTTCACAATGAGCAGTTCTTC. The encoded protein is CASSFYSGGLHNEQFF. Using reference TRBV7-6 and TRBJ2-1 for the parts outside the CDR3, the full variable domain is GAGVSQSPRYKVTKRGQDVALRCDPISGHVSLYWYRQALGQGPEFLTYFNYEAQQDKSGLPNDRFSAERPEGSISTLTIQRTEQRDSAMYRCASSFYSGGLHNEQFFGPGTRLTVL.

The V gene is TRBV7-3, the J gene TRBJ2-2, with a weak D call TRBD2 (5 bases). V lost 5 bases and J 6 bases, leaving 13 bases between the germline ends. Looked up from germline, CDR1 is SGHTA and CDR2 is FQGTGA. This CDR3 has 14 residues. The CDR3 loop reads CASSGGLGSGELFF. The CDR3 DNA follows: TGTGCCAGCAGCGGAGGATTAGGGTCCGGGGAGCTGTTTTTT.

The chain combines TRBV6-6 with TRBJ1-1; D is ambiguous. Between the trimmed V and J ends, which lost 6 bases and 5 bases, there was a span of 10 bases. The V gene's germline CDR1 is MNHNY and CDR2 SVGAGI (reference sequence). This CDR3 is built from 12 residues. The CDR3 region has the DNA TGTGCCAGCAGCTTACAAGGGACTGAAGCTTTCTTT. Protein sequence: CASSLQGTEAFF.

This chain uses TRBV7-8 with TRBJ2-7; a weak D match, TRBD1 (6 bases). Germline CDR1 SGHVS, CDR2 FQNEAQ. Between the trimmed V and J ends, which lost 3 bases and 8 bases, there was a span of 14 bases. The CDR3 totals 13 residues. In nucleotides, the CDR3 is TGTGCCAGCAGCTTTGACAGGAGCCCTAAGCAGTACTTC. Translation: CASSFDRSPKQYF.

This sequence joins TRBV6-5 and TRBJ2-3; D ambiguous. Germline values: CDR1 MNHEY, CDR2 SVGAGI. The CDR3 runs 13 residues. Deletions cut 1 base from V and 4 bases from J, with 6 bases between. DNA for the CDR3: TGTGCCAGCAGTTACTATGGGGCAGATACGCAGTATTTT. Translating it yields CASSYYGADTQYF.

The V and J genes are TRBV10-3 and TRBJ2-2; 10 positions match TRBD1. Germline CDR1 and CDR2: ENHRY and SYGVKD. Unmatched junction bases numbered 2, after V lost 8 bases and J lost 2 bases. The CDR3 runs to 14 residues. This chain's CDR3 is CAIRDRGNTGELFF. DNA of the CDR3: TGTGCCATCCGGGACAGGGGAAACACCGGGGAGCTGTTTTTT.

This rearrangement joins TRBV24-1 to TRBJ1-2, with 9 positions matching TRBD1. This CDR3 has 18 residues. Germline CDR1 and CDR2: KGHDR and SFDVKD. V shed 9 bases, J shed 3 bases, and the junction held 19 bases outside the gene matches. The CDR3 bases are TGTGCCACCCCATCGGGCGGGACCGGGACAGGGTACTACTATGGCTACACCTTC. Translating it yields CATPSGGTGTGYYYGYTF.

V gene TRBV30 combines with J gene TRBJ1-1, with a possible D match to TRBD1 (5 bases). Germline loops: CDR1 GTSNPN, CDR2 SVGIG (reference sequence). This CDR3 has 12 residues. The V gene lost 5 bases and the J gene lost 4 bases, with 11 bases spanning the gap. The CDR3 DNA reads TGTGCCTGGGACAAGGGGAGCACTGAAGCTTTCTTT. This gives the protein CAWDKGSTEAFF.

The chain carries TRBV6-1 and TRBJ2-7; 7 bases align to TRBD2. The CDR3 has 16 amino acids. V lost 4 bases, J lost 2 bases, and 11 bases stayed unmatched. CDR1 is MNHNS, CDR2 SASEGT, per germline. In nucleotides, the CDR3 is TGTGCCAGCAGTGCGTTGTTGGTGGGGGGGACCTACGAGCAGTACTTC. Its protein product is CASSALLVGGTYEQYF.

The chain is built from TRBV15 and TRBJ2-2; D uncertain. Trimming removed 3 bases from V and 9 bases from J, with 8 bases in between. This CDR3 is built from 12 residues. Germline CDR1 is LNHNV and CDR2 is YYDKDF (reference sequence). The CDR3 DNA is TGTGCCACCAGCAGCCATAACTGGGAGCTGTTTTTT. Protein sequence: CATSSHNWELFF.

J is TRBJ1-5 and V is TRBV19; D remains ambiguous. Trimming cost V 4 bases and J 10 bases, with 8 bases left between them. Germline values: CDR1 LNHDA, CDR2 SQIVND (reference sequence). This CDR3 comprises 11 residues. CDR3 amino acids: CASSNRDPQHF. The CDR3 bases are TGTGCCAGTAGTAACCGTGATCCCCAGCATTTT.

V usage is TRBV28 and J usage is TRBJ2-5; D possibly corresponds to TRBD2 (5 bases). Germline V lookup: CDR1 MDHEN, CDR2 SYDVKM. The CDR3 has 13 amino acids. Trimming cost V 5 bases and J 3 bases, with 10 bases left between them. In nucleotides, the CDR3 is TGTGCCAGCAGTCCCCGACTAAAAGAGACCCAGTACTTC. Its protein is CASSPRLKETQYF.

For the CDR3, the DNA is TGTGCCAGCAGCATGACTGACAATGAGCAGTTCTTC. Protein: CASSMTDNEQFF. The rearrangement joins TRBV12-3 or TRBV12-4 to TRBJ2-1; D not certain. Trimming pared 6 bases from V and 5 bases from J, leaving 8 bases between. The CDR3 is 12 amino acids.

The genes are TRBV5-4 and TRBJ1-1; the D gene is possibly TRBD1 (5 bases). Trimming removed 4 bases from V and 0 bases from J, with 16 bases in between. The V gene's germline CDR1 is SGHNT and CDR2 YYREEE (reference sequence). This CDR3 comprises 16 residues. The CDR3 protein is CASSRGGGVMNTEAFF. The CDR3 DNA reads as TGTGCCAGCAGCCGTGGCGGGGGGGTCATGAACACTGAAGCTTTCTTT. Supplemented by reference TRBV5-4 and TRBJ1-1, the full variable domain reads ETGVTQSPTHLIKTRGQQVTLRCSSQSGHNTVSWYQQALGQGPQFIFQYYREEENGRGNFPPRFSGLQFPNYSSELNVNALELDDSALYLCASSRGGGVMNTEAFFGQGTRLTVV.

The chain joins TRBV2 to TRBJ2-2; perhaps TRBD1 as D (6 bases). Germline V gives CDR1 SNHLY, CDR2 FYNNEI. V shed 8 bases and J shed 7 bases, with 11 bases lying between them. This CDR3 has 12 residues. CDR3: CASGQGIGELFF. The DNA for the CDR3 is TGTGCCAGCGGGCAGGGGATCGGGGAGCTGTTTTTT.

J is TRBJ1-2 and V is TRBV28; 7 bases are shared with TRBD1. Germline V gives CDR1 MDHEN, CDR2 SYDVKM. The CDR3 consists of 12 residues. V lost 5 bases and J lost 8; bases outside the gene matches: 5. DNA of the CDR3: TGTGCCAGCAGTACACAGGGGAGAGGCTACACCTTC. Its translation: CASSTQGRGYTF.

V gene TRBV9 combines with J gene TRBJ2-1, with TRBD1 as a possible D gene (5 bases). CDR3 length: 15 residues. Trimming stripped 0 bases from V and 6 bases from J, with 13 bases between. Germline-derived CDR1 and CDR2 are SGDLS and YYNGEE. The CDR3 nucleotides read TGTGCCAGCAGCGTAGGGTCAGGGAAACGCAATGAGCAGTTCTTC. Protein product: CASSVGSGKRNEQFF.

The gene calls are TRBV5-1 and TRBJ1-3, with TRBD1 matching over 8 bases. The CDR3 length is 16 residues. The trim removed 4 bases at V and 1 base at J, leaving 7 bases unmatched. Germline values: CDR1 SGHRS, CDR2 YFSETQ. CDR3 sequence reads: CASSKGQGGSGNTIYF. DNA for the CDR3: TGCGCCAGCAGCAAAGGACAGGGAGGGTCTGGAAACACCATATATTTT.

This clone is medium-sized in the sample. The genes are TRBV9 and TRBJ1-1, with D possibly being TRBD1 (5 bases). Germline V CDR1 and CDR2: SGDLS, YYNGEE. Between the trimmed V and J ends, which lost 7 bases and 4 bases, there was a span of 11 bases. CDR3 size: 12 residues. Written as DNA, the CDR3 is TGTGCCAGCGGGACCGGGGGCACTGAAGCTTTCTTT. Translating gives CASGTGGTEAFF. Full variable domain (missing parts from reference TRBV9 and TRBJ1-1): DSGVTQTPKHLITATGQRVTLRCSPRSGDLSVYWYQQSLDQGLQFLIQYYNGEERAKGNILERFSAQQFPDLHSELNLSSLELGDSALYFCASGTGGTEAFFGQGTRLTVV.

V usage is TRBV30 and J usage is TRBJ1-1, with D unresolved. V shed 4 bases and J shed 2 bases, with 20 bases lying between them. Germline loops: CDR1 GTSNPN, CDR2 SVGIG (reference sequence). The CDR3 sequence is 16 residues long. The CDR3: CAWTLQHGGINTEAFF. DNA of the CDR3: TGTGCCTGGACCCTCCAACACGGAGGGATTAACACTGAAGCTTTCTTT. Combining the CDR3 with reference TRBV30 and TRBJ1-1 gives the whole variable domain SQTIHQWPATLVQPVGSPLSLECTVEGTSNPNLYWYRQAAGRGLQLLFYSVGIGQISSEVPQNLSASRPQDRQFILSSKKLLLSDSGFYLCAWTLQHGGINTEAFFGQGTRLTVV.

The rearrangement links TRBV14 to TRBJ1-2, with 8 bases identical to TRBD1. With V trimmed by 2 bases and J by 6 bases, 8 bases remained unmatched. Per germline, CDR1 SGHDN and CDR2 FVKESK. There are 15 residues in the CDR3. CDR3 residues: CASSQRAGGVNGYTF. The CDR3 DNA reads TGTGCCAGCAGCCAAAGGGCAGGGGGCGTAAATGGCTACACCTTC.